What follows are 3 T cell receptor beta chains derived from one specimen sequenced in a study of blood T cell repertoires in COVID-19. Only in-frame clones appear in the TCRdb table, and some are missing; sequencing was by immunoSEQ multiplex PCR. The top ten hold more than 2.5% of the sample, which has 74,000 or so clones, 80% to 90% seen once. Sequencing was performed on peripheral blood. Source of these receptors: a man aged 45-60 years with acute or convalescent COVID-19.

The chain carries TRBV6-2 or TRBV6-3 and TRBJ1-6; no firm D call. V was shortened by 1 base and J by 7 bases, with 17 bases between the two germline ends. This CDR3 spans 17 amino acids. Germline V gene lookup returns CDR1 MNHEY and CDR2 SVGEGT. The CDR3 region is CASSYWKLQTRNSPLHF. Written as DNA, the CDR3 is TGTGCCAGCAGTTACTGGAAACTCCAGACTCGGAATTCACCCCTCCACTTT.

The chain employs TRBV12-3 or TRBV12-4 and TRBJ2-1; the match to TRBD1 covers 8 bases. Trimming at V came to 6 bases and at J to 15 bases, leaving 7 bases not matched to a gene. This CDR3 is built from 11 residues. CDR3 in DNA: TGTGCCAGCAGCGACAGGGGTTTTGCGTTCTTC. It specifies CASSDRGFAFF.

J is TRBJ2-1 and V is TRBV4-3, with 10 bases identical to TRBD2. The CDR3 covers 18 residues. Looked up from germline, CDR1 is LGHNA and CDR2 is YSLEER. V gave up 0 bases and J gave up 0 bases; unmatched junction bases: 5. Here the CDR3 DNA reads TGCGCCAGCAGCCAAGATCTCGGGACTAGCGTCTCCTACAATGAGCAGTTCTTC. Translating gives CASSQDLGTSVSYNEQFF.